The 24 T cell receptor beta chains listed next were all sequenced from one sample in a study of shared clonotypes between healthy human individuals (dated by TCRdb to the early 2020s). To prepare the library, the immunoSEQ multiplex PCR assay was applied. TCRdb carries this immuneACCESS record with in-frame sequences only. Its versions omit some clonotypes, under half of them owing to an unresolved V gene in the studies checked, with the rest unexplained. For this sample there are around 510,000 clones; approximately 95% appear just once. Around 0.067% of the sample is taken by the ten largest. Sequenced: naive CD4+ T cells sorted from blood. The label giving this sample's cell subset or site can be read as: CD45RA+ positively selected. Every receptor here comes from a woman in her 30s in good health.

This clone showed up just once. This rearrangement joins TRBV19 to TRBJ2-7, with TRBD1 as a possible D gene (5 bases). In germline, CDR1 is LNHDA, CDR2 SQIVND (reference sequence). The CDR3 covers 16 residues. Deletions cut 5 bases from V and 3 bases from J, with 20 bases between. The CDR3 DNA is TGTGCCAGTAGTCCCCCCCGACAGCGTTCGATCTACGAGCAGTACTTC. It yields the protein CASSPPRQRSIYEQYF.

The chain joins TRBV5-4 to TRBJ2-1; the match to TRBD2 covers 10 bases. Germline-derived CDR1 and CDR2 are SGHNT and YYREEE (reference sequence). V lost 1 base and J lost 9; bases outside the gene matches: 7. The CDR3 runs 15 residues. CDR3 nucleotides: TGTGCCAGCAGCTTGTCTAGCGGGAGAGCGAGTGAGCAGTTCTTC. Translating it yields CASSLSSGRASEQFF.

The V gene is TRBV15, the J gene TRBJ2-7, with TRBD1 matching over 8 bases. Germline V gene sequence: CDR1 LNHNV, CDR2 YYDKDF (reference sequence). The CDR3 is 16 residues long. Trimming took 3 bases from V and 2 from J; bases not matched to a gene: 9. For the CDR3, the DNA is TGTGCCACCAGCAGGGTCCCACAGGGACAGGCCTACGAGCAGTACTTC. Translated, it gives CATSRVPQGQAYEQYF.

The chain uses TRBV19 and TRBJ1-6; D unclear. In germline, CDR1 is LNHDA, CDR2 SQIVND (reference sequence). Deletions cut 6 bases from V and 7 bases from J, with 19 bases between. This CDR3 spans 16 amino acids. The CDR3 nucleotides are TGTGCCAGTAGATCCCAGGCTGTCGTTCGGAATTCACCCCTCCACTTT. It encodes CASRSQAVVRNSPLHF.

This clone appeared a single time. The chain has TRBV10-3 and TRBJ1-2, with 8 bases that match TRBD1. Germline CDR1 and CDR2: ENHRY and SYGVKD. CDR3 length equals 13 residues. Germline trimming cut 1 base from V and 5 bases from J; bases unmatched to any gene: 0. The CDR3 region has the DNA TGTGCCATCAGTGAGTGGACAGGGTATGGCTACACCTTC. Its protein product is CAISEWTGYGYTF.

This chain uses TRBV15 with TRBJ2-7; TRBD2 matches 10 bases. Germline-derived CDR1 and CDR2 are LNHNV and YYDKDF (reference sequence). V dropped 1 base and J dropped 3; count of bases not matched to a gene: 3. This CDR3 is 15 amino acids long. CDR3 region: CATSRVGTSDYEQYF. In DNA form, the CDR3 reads TGTGCCACCAGCAGAGTGGGGACTAGCGACTACGAGCAGTACTTC. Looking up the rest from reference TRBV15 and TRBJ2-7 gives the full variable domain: DAMVIQNPRYQVTQFGKPVTLSCSQTLNHNVMYWYQQKSSQAPKLLFHYYDKDFNNEADTPDNFQSRRPNTSFCFLDIRSPGLGDTAMYLCATSRVGTSDYEQYFGPGTRLTVT.

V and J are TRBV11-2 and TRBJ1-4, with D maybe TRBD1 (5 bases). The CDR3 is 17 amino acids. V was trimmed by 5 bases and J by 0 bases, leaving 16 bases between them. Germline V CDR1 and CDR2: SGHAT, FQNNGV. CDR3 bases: TGTGCCAGCAGCCCCAGCGCAGGGAAGACAACTAATGAAAAACTGTTTTTT. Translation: CASSPSAGKTTNEKLFF.

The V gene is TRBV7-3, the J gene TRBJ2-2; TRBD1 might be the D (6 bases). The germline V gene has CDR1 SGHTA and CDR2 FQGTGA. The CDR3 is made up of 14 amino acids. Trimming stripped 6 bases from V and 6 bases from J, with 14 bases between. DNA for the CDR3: TGTGCCAGCAGTAATACACAGGGTGCCGGGGAGCTGTTTTTT. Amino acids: CASSNTQGAGELFF.

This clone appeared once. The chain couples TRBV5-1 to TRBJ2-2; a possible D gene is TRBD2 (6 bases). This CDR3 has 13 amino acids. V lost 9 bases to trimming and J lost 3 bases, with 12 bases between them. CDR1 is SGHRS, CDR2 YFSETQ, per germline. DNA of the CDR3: TGCGCCACCGGGGACTCCGACACCGGGGAGCTGTTTTTT. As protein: CATGDSDTGELFF.

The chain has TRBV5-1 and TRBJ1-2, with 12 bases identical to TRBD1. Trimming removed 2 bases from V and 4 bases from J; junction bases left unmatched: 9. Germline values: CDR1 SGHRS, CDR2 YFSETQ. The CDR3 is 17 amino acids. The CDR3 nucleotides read TGCGCCAGCAGCTTATGGGGACAGGGGGCTGGTGGCTATGGCTACACCTTC. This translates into CASSLWGQGAGGYGYTF.

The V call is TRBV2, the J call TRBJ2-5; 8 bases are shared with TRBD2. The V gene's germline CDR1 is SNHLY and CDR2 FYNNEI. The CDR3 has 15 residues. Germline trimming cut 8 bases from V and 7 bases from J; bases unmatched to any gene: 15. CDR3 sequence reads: CASAMEGAGVGTQYF. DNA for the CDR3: TGTGCCAGCGCTATGGAGGGAGCGGGAGTAGGGACCCAGTACTTC.

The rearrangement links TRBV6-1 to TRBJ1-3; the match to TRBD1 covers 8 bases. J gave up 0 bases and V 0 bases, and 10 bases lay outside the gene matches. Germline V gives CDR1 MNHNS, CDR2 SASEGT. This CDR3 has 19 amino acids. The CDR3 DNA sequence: TGTGCCAGCAGTGAAGCACAGGGGGGAGTTTTTATCTCTGGAAACACCATATATTTT. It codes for CASSEAQGGVFISGNTIYF.

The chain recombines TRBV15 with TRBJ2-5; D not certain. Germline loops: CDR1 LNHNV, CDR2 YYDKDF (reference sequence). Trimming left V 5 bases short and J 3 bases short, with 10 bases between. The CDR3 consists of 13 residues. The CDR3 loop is CATSPPLKETQYF. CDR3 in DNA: TGTGCCACCAGCCCGCCGCTGAAAGAGACCCAGTACTTC. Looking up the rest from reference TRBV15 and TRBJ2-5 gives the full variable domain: DAMVIQNPRYQVTQFGKPVTLSCSQTLNHNVMYWYQQKSSQAPKLLFHYYDKDFNNEADTPDNFQSRRPNTSFCFLDIRSPGLGDTAMYLCATSPPLKETQYFGPGTRLLVL.

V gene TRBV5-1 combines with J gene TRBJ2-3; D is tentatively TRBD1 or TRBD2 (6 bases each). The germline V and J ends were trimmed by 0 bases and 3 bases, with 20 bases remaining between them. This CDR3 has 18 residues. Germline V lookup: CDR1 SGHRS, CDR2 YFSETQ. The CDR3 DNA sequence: TGCGCCAGCAGCTTGGGGAGGGGAACAGGGAAAGGAACAGATACGCAGTATTTT. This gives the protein CASSLGRGTGKGTDTQYF.

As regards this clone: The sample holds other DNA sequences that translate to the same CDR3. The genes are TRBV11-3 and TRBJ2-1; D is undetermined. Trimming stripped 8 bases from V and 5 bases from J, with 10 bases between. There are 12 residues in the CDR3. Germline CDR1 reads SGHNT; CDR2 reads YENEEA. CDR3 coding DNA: TGTGCCAGCTCATCTGGGAACAATGAGCAGTTCTTC. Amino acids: CASSSGNNEQFF.

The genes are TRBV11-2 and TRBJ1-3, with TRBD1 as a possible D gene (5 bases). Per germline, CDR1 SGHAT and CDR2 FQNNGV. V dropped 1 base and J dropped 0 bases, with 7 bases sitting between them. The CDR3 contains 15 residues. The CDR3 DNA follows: TGTGCCAGCAGCTTAGGGGGGATCTCTGGAAACACCATATATTTT. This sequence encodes CASSLGGISGNTIYF.

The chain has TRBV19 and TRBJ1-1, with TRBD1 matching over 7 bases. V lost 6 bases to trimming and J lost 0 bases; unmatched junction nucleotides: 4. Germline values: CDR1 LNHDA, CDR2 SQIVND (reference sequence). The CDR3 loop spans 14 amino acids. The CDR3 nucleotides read TGTGCCAGTAGGCCCGGGACAGTGAACACTGAAGCTTTCTTT. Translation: CASRPGTVNTEAFF.

The CDR3 loop is CASSRGQGETQYF. CDR3 in DNA: TGTGCCAGCAGCCGAGGGCAGGGGGAGACCCAGTACTTC. The chain uses TRBV7-6 and TRBJ2-5; D is perhaps TRBD1 (6 bases). Germline V CDR1 and CDR2: SGHVS, FNYEAQ. The CDR3 has 13 amino acids. With 5 bases removed from V and 5 bases from J, the gap between germline ends came to 12 bases.

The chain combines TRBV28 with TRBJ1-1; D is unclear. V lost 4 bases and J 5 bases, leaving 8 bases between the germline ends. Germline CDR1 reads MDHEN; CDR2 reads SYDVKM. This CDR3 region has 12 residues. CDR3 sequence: CASSSRATEAFF. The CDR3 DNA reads TGTGCCAGCAGTTCAAGGGCGACTGAAGCTTTCTTT.

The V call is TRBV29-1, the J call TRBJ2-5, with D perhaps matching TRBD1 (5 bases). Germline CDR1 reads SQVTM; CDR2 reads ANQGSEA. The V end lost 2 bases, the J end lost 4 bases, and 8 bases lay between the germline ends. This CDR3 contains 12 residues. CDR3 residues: CSVENRRETQYF. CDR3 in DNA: TGCAGCGTTGAAAACAGGAGAGAGACCCAGTACTTC.

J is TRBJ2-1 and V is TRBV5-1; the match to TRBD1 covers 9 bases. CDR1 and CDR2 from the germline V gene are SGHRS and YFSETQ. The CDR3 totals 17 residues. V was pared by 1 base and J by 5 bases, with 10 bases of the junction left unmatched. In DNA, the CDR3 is TGCGCCAGCAGCTTGTCCCCCACAGGGGGCGCAGACAATGAGCAGTTCTTC. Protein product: CASSLSPTGGADNEQFF. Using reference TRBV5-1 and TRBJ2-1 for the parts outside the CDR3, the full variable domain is KAGVTQTPRYLIKTRGQQVTLSCSPISGHRSVSWYQQTPGQGLQFLFEYFSETQRNKGNFPGRFSGRQFSNSRSEMNVSTLELGDSALYLCASSLSPTGGADNEQFFGPGTRLTVL.

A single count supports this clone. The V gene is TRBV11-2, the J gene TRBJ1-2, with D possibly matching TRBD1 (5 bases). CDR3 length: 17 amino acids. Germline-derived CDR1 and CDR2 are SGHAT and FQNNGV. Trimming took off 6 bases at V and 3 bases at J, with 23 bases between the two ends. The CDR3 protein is CASRRGTGQTRDYGYTF. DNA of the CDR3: TGTGCCAGCAGGAGAGGTACAGGCCAAACAAGGGACTATGGCTACACCTTC.

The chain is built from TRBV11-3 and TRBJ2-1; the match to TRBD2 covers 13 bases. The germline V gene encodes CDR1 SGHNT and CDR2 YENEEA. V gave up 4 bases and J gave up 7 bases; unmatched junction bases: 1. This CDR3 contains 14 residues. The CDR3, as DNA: TGTGCCAGCAGCTGGACTAGCGGGAGAAATGAGCAGTTCTTC. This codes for CASSWTSGRNEQFF.

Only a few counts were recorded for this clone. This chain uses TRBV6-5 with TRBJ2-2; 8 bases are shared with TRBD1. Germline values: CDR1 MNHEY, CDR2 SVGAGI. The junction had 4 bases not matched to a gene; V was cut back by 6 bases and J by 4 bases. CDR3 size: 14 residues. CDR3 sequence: CASSRQGSTGELFF. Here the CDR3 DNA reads TGTGCCAGCAGCAGACAGGGGAGCACCGGGGAGCTGTTTTTT.